Included here is one T cell receptor (beta chain) sequence, with context. This specimen comes from a study of blood T cell repertoires in COVID-19. Study as a whole: The United States, Italy and Spain were the sources of the acute and convalescent COVID-19 samples.

One Seattle source followed patients from active infection through their disease course. The germline V gene has CDR1 MNHEY and CDR2 SVGAGI. Losses at the gene ends were 5 bases for V and 8 bases for J; bases not matched to a gene: 4. This CDR3 has 13 residues. Assay used: immunoSEQ multiplex PCR; TCRdb lists only in-frame clones, some missing. The data hold some 310,000 clones, with about nine tenths observed a single time. The receptor was isolated from a woman aged 25 to 39 with COVID-19, enrolled during active disease. This sequence joins TRBV6-5 and TRBJ2-1; 9 nucleotides match TRBD1. Sequences were obtained from peripheral blood. The CDR3 region has the DNA TGTGCCAGCAGTAGAAGGGACAGGGATGAGCAGTTCTTC. It yields the protein CASSRRDRDEQFF.